The rows below give T cell receptor beta chains drawn from one sample of a study of T cell responses to AZD1222 COVID-19 vaccine. TCRdb keeps only in-frame clones here, not all; method: immunoSEQ multiplex PCR. The sample records about 100,000 clones, approximately 89% being singletons. Sequencing used peripheral blood, obtained 28 days after the second AZD1222 dose. The origin of the receptors is an adult who received the AZD1222 COVID-19 vaccine. Both conserved end residues are part of each CDR3. A D gene is named only where the DNA matches it firmly. The size of a clone is reported for some rows only, either as once, few or many, or as a class for expanded clones.

j_call clone_size d_call v_call cdr3_nt cdr3_aa
TRBJ1-2 - - TRBV7-6 TGTGCCAGCAGCTTATCAGCTAATAACTATGGCTACACCTTC CASSLSANNYGYTF
TRBJ1-5 - - TRBV5-1 TGCGCCAGCAGCCGCGACGGAAGCAATCAGCCCCAGCATTTT CASSRDGSNQPQHF
TRBJ1-1 - - TRBV19 TGTGCCAGTAGCATATCCCTGGGGAACACTGAAGCTTTCTTT CASSISLGNTEAFF
TRBJ2-7 - - TRBV28 TGTGCCAGCAGTGCCGGGGCCTACGAGCAGTACTTC CASSAGAYEQYF
TRBJ2-1 - TRBD2 TRBV7-3 TGTGCCAGCAGCGGGGGGGATTACAATGAGCAGTTCTTC CASSGGDYNEQFF
TRBJ1-1 - TRBD1 TRBV6-5 TGTGCCAGCAGTTACAGGGGGCTTTTGGCTGAAGCTTTCTTT CASSYRGLLAEAFF
TRBJ2-7 - - TRBV29-1 TGCAGCGTTGAAAGGACAGCCTCCGACGAGCAGTACTTC CSVERTASDEQYF
TRBJ2-7 - TRBD1 TRBV2 TGTGCCAGCATAGGCAGGGGGTCCGACGAGCAGTACTTC CASIGRGSDEQYF
TRBJ1-1 - - TRBV7-2 TGTGCCAGCAGCTTAGGTCCCGGGACTTTCTTT CASSLGPGTFF
TRBJ2-1 once TRBD1 TRBV9 TGTGCCAGCAGCCCCCGCTACGGGGAGAGGGGGCCCTACAATGAGCAGTTCTTC CASSPRYGERGPYNEQFF
TRBJ2-1 - TRBD2 TRBV3-1/TRBV3-2 TGTGCCAGCAGCCCGGGACTAGCGGGAGTTGGTGAGCAGTTCTTC CASSPGLAGVGEQFF
TRBJ1-5 - - TRBV7-9 TGTGCCAGCAGCTTAACCGGGTTGAACAATCAGCCCCAGCATTTT CASSLTGLNNQPQHF
TRBJ1-2 - - TRBV7-2 TGTGCCAGCAGCTTATGGGAGATATGGACCGATGGCTACACCTTC CASSLWEIWTDGYTF
TRBJ1-1 once - TRBV5-1 TGCGCCAGCAGCAGGGCTAACACTGAAGCTTTCTTT CASSRANTEAFF
TRBJ1-5 few - TRBV2 TGTGCCAGCAGTGATGATGGCAATCAGCCCCAGCATTTT CASSDDGNQPQHF
TRBJ2-5 - TRBD2 TRBV7-2 TGTGCCAGCATTAGCGGGGAGGAGACCCAGTACTTC CASISGEETQYF
TRBJ1-4 - - TRBV27 TGTGCCAGCAGTGATCGGGACCGATTAGTGGGGAAACTGTTTTTT CASSDRDRLVGKLFF
TRBJ2-2 - TRBD2 TRBV4-2 TGTGCCAGCAGCCCCGAACTAGCGTCCACCGGGGAGCTGTTTTTT CASSPELASTGELFF
TRBJ2-7 - TRBD2 TRBV5-1 TGCGCCAGCAGCTTGGGAACTAGCGGGGGCTACGAGCAGTACTTC CASSLGTSGGYEQYF
TRBJ1-5 - - TRBV19 TGTGCCAGTAGTTCCACCTCCGGACCGAAACTTCTTAATCAGCCCCAGCATTTT CASSSTSGPKLLNQPQHF
TRBJ2-3 once - TRBV5-1 TGCGCCAGCAGCTTAACTCTAGGTTCCCCCCGCACAGATACGCAGTATTTT CASSLTLGSPRTDTQYF
TRBJ1-1 - - TRBV5-6 TGTGCCAGCAGCTCCACAGGACTCACTGAAGCTTTCTTT CASSSTGLTEAFF
TRBJ1-2 - TRBD1 TRBV12-3/TRBV12-4 TGTGCCAGCAGTGCGACAGGGGGCGATGGCTACACCTTC CASSATGGDGYTF
TRBJ1-3 - - TRBV4-1 TGCGCCAGCAGCCAAGAGTTGACGGCTGGAAACACCATATATTTT CASSQELTAGNTIYF
TRBJ2-7 few - TRBV9 TGTGCCAGCAGCGTATCTAACTTCGACGAGCAGTACTTC CASSVSNFDEQYF
TRBJ1-2 - - TRBV28 TGTGCCATCTTACCGGGCGTCAACTATGGCTACACCTTC CAILPGVNYGYTF
TRBJ1-4 - - TRBV6-5 TGTGCCAGCAGCCAGGGTAGCGAAAAACTGTTTTTT CASSQGSEKLFF
TRBJ2-7 - - TRBV5-6 TGTGCCAGCAGCTTGCCACCGACGGGCGAGCAGTACTTC CASSLPPTGEQYF
TRBJ2-1 - TRBD2 TRBV6-1 TGTGCCAGCAGTGATATCATAGCGGGGGGGCTCAACAATGAGCAGTTCTTC CASSDIIAGGLNNEQFF
TRBJ1-1 - - TRBV5-1 TGCGCCAGCAGCTTCGATGGCACCAACACTGAAGCTTTCTTT CASSFDGTNTEAFF
TRBJ1-6 - TRBD1 TRBV7-8 TGTGCCAGCAGCTTGACCGGACAGGCAATACCGGGGCTTCCACCCCTCCACTTT CASSLTGQAIPGLPPLHF
TRBJ2-1 - TRBD2 TRBV9 TGTGCCAGCAGCGCGTGGACTAGCGGGATCGGCGAGCAGTTCTTC CASSAWTSGIGEQFF
TRBJ1-2 - - TRBV6-6 TGTGCCACCTACTCAGGGTCTAACTATGGCTACACCTTC CATYSGSNYGYTF
TRBJ2-1 - - TRBV10-2 TGCGCCAGCAGTAACTACAATGAGCAGTTCTTC CASSNYNEQFF
TRBJ2-1 few - TRBV7-9 TGTGCCAGCAGCTTAGAGCTCCAGGGGGAGCAGTTCTTC CASSLELQGEQFF
TRBJ1-4 - - TRBV5-1 TGCGCCAGCAGCTCCCGACGGCGAGTTAATGAAAAACTGTTTTTT CASSSRRRVNEKLFF
TRBJ1-1 - - TRBV19 TGTGCCAGTACTCTAAGAGGGGTACATCTGAACACTGAAGCTTTCTTT CASTLRGVHLNTEAFF
TRBJ2-2 - - TRBV15 TGTGCCACCAGCAGTCCCGCGAGGGTAAACACCGGGGAGCTGTTTTTT CATSSPARVNTGELFF
TRBJ1-5 - - TRBV6-2/TRBV6-3 TGTGCCAGCACCCCCACGGGACAATCGAATCAGCCCCAGCATTTT CASTPTGQSNQPQHF
TRBJ1-1 once TRBD1 TRBV5-1 TGCGCCAGCAGCCCCAGGACAGGGGACCCCACTGAAGCTTTCTTT CASSPRTGDPTEAFF
TRBJ2-2 - - TRBV18 TGTGCCAGCTCCCAGAGAGATGCCCGGGCGAACACCGGGGAGCTGTTTTTT CASSQRDARANTGELFF